This T cell receptor (beta chain) derives from a study of blood T cell repertoires in COVID-19. As for the study in general: Samples of COVID-19 (acute and convalescent) were obtained from the United States, Italy and Spain. Nucleic acid was either cDNA or gDNA, and it came from T cells, B-cell-depleted T cells, or PBMCs.

The sample holds one count of this clone. In the original analysis: Estimated nucleated cell counts came from reference gene primer amplification. TCRdb's table, derived via immunoSEQ multiplex PCR, lists solely in-frame clones and lacks some. The V and J calls and clone size were taken over from that table, and D and trimming were inferred from the DNA. The data hold around 13,000 clones, with around 91% observed a single time. V lost 3 bases and J 10 bases, leaving 10 bases between the germline ends. The CDR3 extends over 12 amino acids. CDR1 is LNHDA, CDR2 SQIVND, per germline (reference sequence).

This TCR was recovered from a man aged 45 to 65 with active COVID-19. The source material was peripheral blood. The chain has TRBV19 and TRBJ2-1; D not resolved. The CDR3 nucleotides are TGTGCCAGTAGTATGTCCCTTGGCGAGCAGTTCTTC. Protein sequence: CASSMSLGEQFF.